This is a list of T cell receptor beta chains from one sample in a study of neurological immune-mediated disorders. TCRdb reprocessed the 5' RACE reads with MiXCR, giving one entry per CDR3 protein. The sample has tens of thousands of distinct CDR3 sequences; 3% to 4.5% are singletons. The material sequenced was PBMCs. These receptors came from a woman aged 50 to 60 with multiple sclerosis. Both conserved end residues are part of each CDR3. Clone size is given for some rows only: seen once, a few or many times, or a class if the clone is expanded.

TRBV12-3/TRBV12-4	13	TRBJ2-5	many	CATARGAGWTQYF
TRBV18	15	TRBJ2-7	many	CASSPTAGAKYEQYF
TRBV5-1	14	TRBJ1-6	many	CASSLGQRNSPLHF
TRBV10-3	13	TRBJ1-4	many	CAIGPGINEKLFF
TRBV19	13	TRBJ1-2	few	CASSAEPYYGYTF
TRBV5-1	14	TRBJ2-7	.	CASRSDIGPREQYF
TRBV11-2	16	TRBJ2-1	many	CASSRLRGRSYNEQFF
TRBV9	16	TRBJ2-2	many	CASSVEPAGNTGELFF
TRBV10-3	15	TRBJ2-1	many	CAISDPGLAHDEQFF
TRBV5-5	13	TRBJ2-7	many	CASSFISSYEQYF
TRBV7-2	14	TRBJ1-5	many	CASSPRQGYQPQHF
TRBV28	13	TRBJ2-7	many	CASSLHLSTEQYF
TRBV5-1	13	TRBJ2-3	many	CASRGGESDTQYF
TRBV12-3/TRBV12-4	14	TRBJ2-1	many	CASRLRQGSNEQFF
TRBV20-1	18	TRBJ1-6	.	CSARDSTGGPNIGSPLHF
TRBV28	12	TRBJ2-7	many	CASRRTLYEQYF
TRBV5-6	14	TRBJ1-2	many	CASSGDRAGYGYTF
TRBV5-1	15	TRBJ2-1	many	CASRGALAGNNEQFF
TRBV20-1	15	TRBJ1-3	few	CSASPQESSGNTIYF
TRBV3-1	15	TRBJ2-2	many	CASIGTGGHTGELFF
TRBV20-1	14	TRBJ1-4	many	CSAREGSTNEKLFF
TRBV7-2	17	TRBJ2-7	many	CASSLLAGLAGGYEQYF
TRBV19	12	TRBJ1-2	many	CASSIFGGGYTF
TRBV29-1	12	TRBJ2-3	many	CSVRDSTDTQYF
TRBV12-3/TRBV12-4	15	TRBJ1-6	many	CASSQSRGYNSPLHF
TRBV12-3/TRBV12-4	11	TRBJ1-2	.	CASSSHYGYTF
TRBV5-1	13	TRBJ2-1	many	CASGMGAHNEQFF
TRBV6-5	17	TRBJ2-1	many	CASSSQGGGASYNEQFF
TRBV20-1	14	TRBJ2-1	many	CSASPGLAGGAQFF
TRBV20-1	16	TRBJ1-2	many	CSARDPRGRDHYGYTF
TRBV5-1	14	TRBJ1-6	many	CASSLGDSNSPLHF
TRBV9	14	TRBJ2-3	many	CATLAGGVADTQYF
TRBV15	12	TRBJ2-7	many	CATSSRDYEQYF
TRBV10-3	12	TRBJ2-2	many	CAISDEFGELFF
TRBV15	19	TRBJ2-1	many	CATSTKSTLAATLYNEQFF
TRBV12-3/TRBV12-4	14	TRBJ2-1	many	CASNSGGASNEQFF
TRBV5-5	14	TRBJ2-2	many	CASIPGQPTGELFF